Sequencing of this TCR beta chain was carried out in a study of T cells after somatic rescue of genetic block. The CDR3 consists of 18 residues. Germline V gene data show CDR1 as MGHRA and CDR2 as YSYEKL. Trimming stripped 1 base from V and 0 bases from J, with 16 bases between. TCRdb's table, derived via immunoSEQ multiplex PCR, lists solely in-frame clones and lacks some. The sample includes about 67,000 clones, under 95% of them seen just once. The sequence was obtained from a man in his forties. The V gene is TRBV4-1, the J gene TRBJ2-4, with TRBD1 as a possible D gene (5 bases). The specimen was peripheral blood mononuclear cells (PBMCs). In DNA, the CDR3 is TGCGCCAGCAGCCAAGGTAGGGGCGGAATCCTAGCCAAAAACATTCAGTACTTC. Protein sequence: CASSQGRGGILAKNIQYF.